The 25 T cell receptor beta chains presented below share a single source sample, sequenced in a study of cytomegalovirus exposure and HLA in healthy donors. In the PCR, 60 Vbeta and 13 Jbeta primers were used. Assay used: immunoSEQ multiplex PCR; TCRdb lists only in-frame clones, some missing. The repertoire holds some 130,000 clones, with around 79% as singletons. The sample comprised PBMCs. The receptors stem from a man aged 40-50 years in good health and CMV-seropositive.

The chain joins TRBV7-8 to TRBJ2-7; 14 bases are a match to TRBD2. From germline, CDR1 is SGHVS and CDR2 FQNEAQ. After removal of 5 bases from V and 0 bases from J, the junction contained 9 bases not matched to a gene. This CDR3 comprises 18 residues. The CDR3 loop is CASSAGLAGAPSSYEQYF. The CDR3 DNA reads TGTGCCAGCAGCGCGGGACTAGCGGGAGCCCCAAGCTCCTACGAGCAGTACTTC.

The chain couples TRBV5-1 to TRBJ2-7, with 10 bases identical to TRBD2. J gave up 3 bases and V 5 bases, and 8 bases lay outside the gene matches. The CDR3 runs 15 residues. Per germline, CDR1 SGHRS and CDR2 YFSETQ. The CDR3 nucleotides are TGCGCCAGCAGGGCGACTAGCGGGTCCATCTACGAGCAGTACTTC. Translating gives CASRATSGSIYEQYF.

The J gene is TRBJ2-7, the V gene TRBV10-2; TRBD2 aligns across 9 bases. The CDR3 consists of 14 residues. J gave up 2 bases and V 3 bases, and 2 bases lay outside the gene matches. Per the germline V gene, CDR1 is WSHSY and CDR2 is SAAADI. The CDR3: CASSEPSGAYEQYF. The CDR3 DNA sequence: TGCGCCAGCAGTGAACCTAGCGGGGCCTACGAGCAGTACTTC.

The chain joins TRBV4-1 to TRBJ2-7; 7 positions agree with TRBD1. Germline assignment: CDR1 MGHRA and CDR2 YSYEKL. This CDR3 comprises 15 residues. The ends lost 1 base at V and 5 bases at J; junction bases unmatched: 8. CDR3 amino acids: CASSQVAGGMNEQYF. CDR3 bases: TGCGCCAGCAGCCAAGTCGCAGGGGGTATGAACGAGCAGTACTTC.

V usage is TRBV29-1 and J usage is TRBJ2-2; 7 nucleotides align to TRBD2. Per the germline V gene, CDR1 is SQVTM and CDR2 is ANQGSEA. With 7 bases clipped from V and 6 bases from J, the junction kept 14 bases outside the gene matches. The CDR3 length is 15 residues. The CDR3 is CSALDLQGGAGELFF. CDR3 sequence (DNA): TGCAGCGCCTTAGACCTCCAGGGAGGGGCCGGGGAGCTGTTTTTT.

V and J are TRBV4-1 and TRBJ2-7, with TRBD2 identical over 7 bases. V was clipped by 1 base and J by 2 bases; unmatched bases: 2. From germline, CDR1 is MGHRA and CDR2 YSYEKL. This CDR3 is built from 14 residues. CDR3 sequence reads: CASSQGAGAYEQYF. CDR3 DNA: TGCGCCAGCAGCCAAGGGGCGGGGGCCTACGAGCAGTACTTC.

The rearrangement uses TRBV29-1 and TRBJ2-2; D may be TRBD1 (5 bases). The germline V gene has CDR1 SQVTM and CDR2 ANQGSEA. The CDR3 covers 13 residues. CDR3 coding DNA: TGCAGGTCGCGTGGACATGCAACCGGGGAGCTGTTTTTT. Protein sequence: CRSRGHATGELFF.

This chain joins TRBV7-6 and TRBJ2-7; tentatively, D is TRBD2 (5 bases). Germline V CDR1 and CDR2: SGHVS, FNYEAQ. The CDR3 sequence is 15 residues long. V lost 5 bases to trimming and J lost 0 bases, with 14 bases between them. The CDR3 spells CASSPVGGSSYEQYF. The CDR3 DNA is TGTGCCAGCAGCCCTGTGGGTGGGAGCTCCTACGAGCAGTACTTC.

The genes are TRBV30 and TRBJ2-1, with D unresolved. Germline CDR1 and CDR2: GTSNPN and SVGIG (reference sequence). V was clipped by 4 bases and J by 4 bases, with 14 bases between them. CDR3 length: 14 residues. CDR3 DNA sequence: TGTGCCTGGACTAGAGACGGGTCTTACAATGAGCAGTTCTTC. It is translated as CAWTRDGSYNEQFF. The full variable domain, in which reference TRBV30 and TRBJ2-1 provide the parts outside the CDR3, is SQTIHQWPATLVQPVGSPLSLECTVEGTSNPNLYWYRQAAGRGLQLLFYSVGIGQISSEVPQNLSASRPQDRQFILSSKKLLLSDSGFYLCAWTRDGSYNEQFFGPGTRLTVL.

The chain joins TRBV27 to TRBJ2-5; 7 bases align to TRBD2. The trim removed 1 base at V and 5 bases at J, leaving 1 base unmatched. Germline V gene data show CDR1 as MNHEY and CDR2 as SMNVEV (reference sequence). The CDR3 has 13 amino acids. The CDR3 region is CASSLWGGETQYF. CDR3 coding DNA: TGTGCCAGCAGTTTATGGGGAGGGGAGACCCAGTACTTC.

The chain links TRBV7-8 to TRBJ2-5; a possible D gene is TRBD2 (6 bases). Trimming pared 2 bases from V and 7 bases from J, leaving 20 bases between. The CDR3 has 16 amino acids. The germline CDR1 and CDR2 sequences are SGHVS and FQNEAQ. The DNA for the CDR3 is TGTGCCAGCAGCTTACGTAATAGCGGTCCTCGGGGGACCCAGTACTTC. Encoded protein: CASSLRNSGPRGTQYF.

The J gene is TRBJ2-1, the V gene TRBV2; a possible D gene is TRBD1 (6 bases). Trimming took off 4 bases at V and 9 bases at J, with 16 bases between the two ends. The germline V gene has CDR1 SNHLY and CDR2 FYNNEI. The CDR3 extends over 14 amino acids. The chain's CDR3 is CASSAGATTGEQFF. In nucleotides, the CDR3 is TGTGCCAGCAGTGCTGGGGCTACGACAGGTGAGCAGTTCTTC.

This clone was seen a few times. The chain carries TRBV28 and TRBJ1-1, with D maybe TRBD1 (5 bases). V lost 4 bases to trimming and J lost 3 bases, with 18 bases between them. CDR1 and CDR2 (germline): MDHEN, SYDVKM. The CDR3 totals 16 residues. The CDR3 coding sequence is TGTGCCAGCAGTTCCCCCTGGGGGGGTGGGGACACTGAAGCTTTCTTT. Its protein product is CASSSPWGGGDTEAFF.

This sequence joins TRBV14 and TRBJ1-3, with D possibly being TRBD1 (5 bases). Germline-derived CDR1 and CDR2 are SGHDN and FVKESK. Trimming took off 2 bases at V and 2 bases at J, with 7 bases between the two ends. The CDR3 contains 14 residues. The CDR3 region has the DNA TGTGCCAGCAGCCAATGGGGGGCTGGAAACACCATATATTTT. Protein product: CASSQWGAGNTIYF.

The V and J genes are TRBV2 and TRBJ2-5, with a tentative D call TRBD1 (6 bases). CDR3 length: 13 residues. The V end lost 2 bases, the J end lost 3 bases, and 7 bases lay between the germline ends. Germline V gene lookup returns CDR1 SNHLY and CDR2 FYNNEI. The CDR3 here is CASSERTEETQYF. The CDR3 DNA reads as TGTGCCAGCAGTGAAAGGACAGAAGAGACCCAGTACTTC.

This clone occurred a few times. V and J are TRBV27 and TRBJ2-7; 8 bases line up with TRBD1. The V gene's germline CDR1 is MNHEY and CDR2 SMNVEV (reference sequence). The J segment lost 1 base and the V segment lost 4 bases, leaving 9 bases of the junction unmatched. The CDR3 extends over 16 amino acids. The CDR3 DNA sequence: TGTGCCAGCAGTTCAGACAGGGGCCCGGAATCCTACGAGCAGTACTTC. Translating gives CASSSDRGPESYEQYF.

The chain combines TRBV27 with TRBJ1-2, with 11 bases lining up with TRBD1. The CDR3 is made up of 13 amino acids. CDR1 is MNHEY and CDR2 is SMNVEV in the germline V gene (reference sequence). V trimming: 3 bases; J trimming: 8 bases; junction bases outside the gene matches: 2. CDR3 sequence (DNA): TGTGCCAGCAGTTTCTGGACAGGGGGCGGCTACACCTTC. Translating it yields CASSFWTGGGYTF.

As to this clone: The same CDR3 arises from other DNA sequences in this sample as well. This chain uses TRBV15 with TRBJ2-3; the match to TRBD2 covers 8 bases. Per the germline V gene, CDR1 is LNHNV and CDR2 is YYDKDF (reference sequence). This CDR3 has 17 residues. V shed 6 bases, J shed 6 bases, and the junction held 17 bases outside the gene matches. Here the CDR3 reads CATRSFSGLAAGDTQYF. The CDR3 DNA reads TGTGCCACCAGATCGTTCTCCGGACTAGCTGCGGGTGATACGCAGTATTTT. Variable domain in full (rest from reference TRBV15 and TRBJ2-3): DAMVIQNPRYQVTQFGKPVTLSCSQTLNHNVMYWYQQKSSQAPKLLFHYYDKDFNNEADTPDNFQSRRPNTSFCFLDIRSPGLGDTAMYLCATRSFSGLAAGDTQYFGPGTRLTVL.

The gene calls are TRBV20-1 and TRBJ2-1; the D gene is possibly TRBD2 (5 bases). CDR3 length: 11 amino acids. Germline CDR1 is DFQATT and CDR2 is SNEGSKA (reference sequence). V lost 6 bases and J 10 bases, leaving 13 bases between the germline ends. CDR3 in amino acids: CSAPGSIEQFF. The CDR3 nucleotides are TGCAGTGCCCCTGGGAGCATAGAGCAGTTCTTC.

This sequence joins TRBV4-1 and TRBJ1-2, with a possible D match to TRBD1 (5 bases). The CDR3 sequence is 18 residues long. Per germline, CDR1 MGHRA and CDR2 YSYEKL. Trimming pared 3 bases from V and 7 bases from J, leaving 27 bases between. The CDR3 DNA reads TGCGCCAGCAGCCAGGGGAAGGAGATAGGGCAGGGCCTTGGTGGCTACACCTTC. This translates into CASSQGKEIGQGLGGYTF.

J is TRBJ2-7 and V is TRBV7-7; 10 nucleotides line up with TRBD2. The CDR3 contains 16 residues. CDR1 and CDR2 from the germline V gene are SSHAT and FNYEAQ (reference sequence). Trimming cost V 5 bases and J 7 bases; bases outside gene matches: 14. The CDR3 DNA is TGTGCCAGCAGCAGTAAGTTCACTAGCGGGAATGAAGAGCAGTACTTC. Translated: CASSSKFTSGNEEQYF.

V usage is TRBV29-1 and J usage is TRBJ2-1, with 16 bases lining up with TRBD2. This CDR3 is built from 17 residues. CDR1 SQVTM and CDR2 ANQGSEA come from the germline V gene. V trimming: 3 bases; J trimming: 4 bases; junction bases outside the gene matches: 6. In DNA form, the CDR3 reads TGCAGCGTTGAGGGACTAGCGGGAGGGCCGGGATACAATGAGCAGTTCTTC. The encoded protein is CSVEGLAGGPGYNEQFF.

This chain joins TRBV13 and TRBJ1-1, with D possibly being TRBD1 (5 bases). Germline CDR1 reads PRHDT; CDR2 reads FYEKMQ (reference sequence). With 5 bases removed from V and 2 bases from J, the gap between germline ends came to 9 bases. This CDR3 has 13 residues. The CDR3 sequence: CASSIDRNTEAFF. CDR3 sequence (DNA): TGTGCCAGCAGCATCGACAGAAACACTGAAGCTTTCTTT. The entire variable domain, with the rest obtained from reference TRBV13 and TRBJ1-1, is as follows: AAGVIQSPRHLIKEKRETATLKCYPIPRHDTVYWYQQGPGQDPQFLISFYEKMQSDKGSIPDRFSAQQFSDYHSELNMSSLELGDSALYFCASSIDRNTEAFFGQGTRLTVV.

This clone was seen a few times. A read error may account for a junction end that differs from germline. The genes are TRBV28 and TRBJ1-2; TRBD1 aligns across 8 bases. This CDR3 spans 16 amino acids. Germline lookup yields CDR1 MDHEN and CDR2 SYDVKM. The CDR3 DNA follows: TGTGCCAGCAGCTTATCCGTGGACAGGGCAATCTATGGCTACACCTTC. Protein sequence: CASSLSVDRAIYGYTF.

The chain employs TRBV5-4 and TRBJ2-5; 9 bases match TRBD1. Losses at the gene ends were 1 base for V and 5 bases for J; bases not matched to a gene: 3. CDR1 and CDR2 (germline): SGHNT, YYREEE (reference sequence). This CDR3 has 14 residues. In DNA form, the CDR3 reads TGTGCCAGCAGCTTGTGGACAGGGGTCGAGACCCAGTACTTC. Protein sequence: CASSLWTGVETQYF.